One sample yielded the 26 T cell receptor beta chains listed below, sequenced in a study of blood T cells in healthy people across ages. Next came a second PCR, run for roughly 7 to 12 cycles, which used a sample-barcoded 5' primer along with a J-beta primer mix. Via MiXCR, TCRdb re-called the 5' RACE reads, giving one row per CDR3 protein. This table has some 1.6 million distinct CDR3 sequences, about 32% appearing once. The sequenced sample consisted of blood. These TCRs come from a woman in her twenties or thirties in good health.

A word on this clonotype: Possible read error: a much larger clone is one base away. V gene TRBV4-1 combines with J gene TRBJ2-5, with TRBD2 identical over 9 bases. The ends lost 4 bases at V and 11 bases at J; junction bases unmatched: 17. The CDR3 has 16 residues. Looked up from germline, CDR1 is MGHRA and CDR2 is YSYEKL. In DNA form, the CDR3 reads TGCGCCAGCAGCCCCCACGGGGCTAGCGGGACAAATGAGCAGTACTTC. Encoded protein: CASSPHGASGTNEQYF.

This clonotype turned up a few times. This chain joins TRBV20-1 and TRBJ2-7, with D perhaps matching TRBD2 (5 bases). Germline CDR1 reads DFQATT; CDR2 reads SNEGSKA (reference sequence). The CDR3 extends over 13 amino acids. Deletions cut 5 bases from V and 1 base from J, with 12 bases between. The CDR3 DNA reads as TGCAGTGCTGCCCCCGGACTTTCCTACGAGCAGTACTTC. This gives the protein CSAAPGLSYEQYF.

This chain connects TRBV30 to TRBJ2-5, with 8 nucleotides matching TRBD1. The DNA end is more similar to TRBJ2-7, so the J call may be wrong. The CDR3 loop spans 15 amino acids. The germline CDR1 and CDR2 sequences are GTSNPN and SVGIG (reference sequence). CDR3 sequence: CAWSSFDRGGYEQYF. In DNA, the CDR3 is TGTGCCTGGAGTTCCTTCGACAGGGGAGGCTACGAGCAGTACTTC.

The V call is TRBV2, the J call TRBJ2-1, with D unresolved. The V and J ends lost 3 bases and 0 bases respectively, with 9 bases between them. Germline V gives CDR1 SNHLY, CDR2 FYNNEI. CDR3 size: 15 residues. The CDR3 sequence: CASSENLSSYNEQFF. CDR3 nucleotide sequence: TGTGCCAGCAGTGAGAACTTGAGCTCCTACAATGAGCAGTTCTTC. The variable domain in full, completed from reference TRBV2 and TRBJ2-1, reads EPEVTQTPSHQVTQMGQEVILRCVPISNHLYFYWYRQILGQKVEFLVSFYNNEISEKSEIFDDQFSVERPDGSNFTLKIRSTKLEDSAMYFCASSENLSSYNEQFFGPGTRLTVL.

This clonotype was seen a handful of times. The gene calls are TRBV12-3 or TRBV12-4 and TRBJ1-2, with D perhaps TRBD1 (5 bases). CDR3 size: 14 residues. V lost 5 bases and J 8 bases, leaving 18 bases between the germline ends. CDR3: CASSLRDAAPGYTF. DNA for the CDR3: TGTGCCAGCAGTCTCCGGGACGCGGCCCCCGGCTACACCTTC.

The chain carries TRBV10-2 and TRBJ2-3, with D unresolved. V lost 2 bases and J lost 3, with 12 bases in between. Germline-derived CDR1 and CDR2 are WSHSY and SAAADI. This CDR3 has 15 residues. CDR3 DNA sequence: TGCGCCAGCAGTGAGCTGAACTGGTTTACAGATACGCAGTATTTT. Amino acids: CASSELNWFTDTQYF.

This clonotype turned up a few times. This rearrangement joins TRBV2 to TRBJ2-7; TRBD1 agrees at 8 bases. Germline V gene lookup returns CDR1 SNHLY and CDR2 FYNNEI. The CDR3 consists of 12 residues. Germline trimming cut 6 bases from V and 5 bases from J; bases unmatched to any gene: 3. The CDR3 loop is CASRDRVNEQYF. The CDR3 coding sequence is TGTGCCAGCAGGGACAGGGTAAACGAGCAGTACTTC.

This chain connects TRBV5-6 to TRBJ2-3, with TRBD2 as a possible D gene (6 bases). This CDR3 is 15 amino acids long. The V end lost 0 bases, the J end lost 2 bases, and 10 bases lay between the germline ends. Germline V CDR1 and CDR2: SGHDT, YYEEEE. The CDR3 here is CASSLEGRYTDTQYF. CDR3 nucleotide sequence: TGTGCCAGCAGCTTGGAGGGGAGGTACACAGATACGCAGTATTTT.

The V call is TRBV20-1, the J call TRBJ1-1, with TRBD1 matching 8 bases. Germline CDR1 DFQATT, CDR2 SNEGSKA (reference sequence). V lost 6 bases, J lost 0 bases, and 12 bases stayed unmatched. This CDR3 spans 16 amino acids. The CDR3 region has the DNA TGCAGTGCACCCTACAGGGGGGGTCTCCTGAACACTGAAGCTTTCTTT. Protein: CSAPYRGGLLNTEAFF.

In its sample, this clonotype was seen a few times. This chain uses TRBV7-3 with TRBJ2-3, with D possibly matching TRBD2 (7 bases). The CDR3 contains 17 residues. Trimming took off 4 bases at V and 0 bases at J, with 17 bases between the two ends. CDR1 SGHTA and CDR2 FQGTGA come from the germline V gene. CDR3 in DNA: TGTGCCAGCAGCTCCCCCCGGGGGGCTACCAGCACAGATACGCAGTATTTT. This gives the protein CASSSPRGATSTDTQYF.

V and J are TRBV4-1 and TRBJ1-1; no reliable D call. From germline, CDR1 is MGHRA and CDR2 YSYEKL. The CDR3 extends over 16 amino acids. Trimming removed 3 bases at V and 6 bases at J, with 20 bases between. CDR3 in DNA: TGCGCCAGCAGCCACGGGCGGCTGGGGATTATTTCTGAAGCTTTCTTT. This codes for CASSHGRLGIISEAFF.

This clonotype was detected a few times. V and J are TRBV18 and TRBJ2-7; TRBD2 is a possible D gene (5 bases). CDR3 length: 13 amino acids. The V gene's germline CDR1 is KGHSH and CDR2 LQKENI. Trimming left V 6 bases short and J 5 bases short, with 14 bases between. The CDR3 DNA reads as TGTGCCAGCTCCCCGGAGGCTTGGGACGAGCAGTACTTC. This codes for CASSPEAWDEQYF.

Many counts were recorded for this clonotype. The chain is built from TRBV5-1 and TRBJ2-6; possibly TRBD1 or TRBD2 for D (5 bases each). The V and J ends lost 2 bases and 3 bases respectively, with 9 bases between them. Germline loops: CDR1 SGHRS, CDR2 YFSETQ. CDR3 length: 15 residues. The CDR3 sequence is CASSFPGSGANVLTF. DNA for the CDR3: TGCGCCAGCAGCTTCCCAGGGAGTGGGGCCAACGTCCTGACTTTC.

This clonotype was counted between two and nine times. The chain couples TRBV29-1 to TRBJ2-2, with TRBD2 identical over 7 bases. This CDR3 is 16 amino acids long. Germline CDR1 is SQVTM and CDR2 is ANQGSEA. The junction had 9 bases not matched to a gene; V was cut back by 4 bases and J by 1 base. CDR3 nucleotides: TGCAGCGTTGTGGCTAGCGGAAATATGAACACCGGGGAGCTGTTTTTT. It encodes CSVVASGNMNTGELFF.

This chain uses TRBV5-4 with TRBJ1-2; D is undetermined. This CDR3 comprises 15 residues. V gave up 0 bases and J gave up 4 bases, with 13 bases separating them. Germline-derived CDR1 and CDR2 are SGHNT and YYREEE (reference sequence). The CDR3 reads CASSLVRMDSYGYTF. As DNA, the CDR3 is TGTGCCAGCAGCTTGGTCCGGATGGATTCCTATGGCTACACCTTC.

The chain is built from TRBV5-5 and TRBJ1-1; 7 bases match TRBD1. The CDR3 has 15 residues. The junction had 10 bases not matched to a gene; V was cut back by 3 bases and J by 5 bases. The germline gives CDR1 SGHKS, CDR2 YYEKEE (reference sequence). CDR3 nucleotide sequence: TGTGCCAGCAGCTGGACAGGAGGAATCGGGACTGAAGCTTTCTTT. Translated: CASSWTGGIGTEAFF.

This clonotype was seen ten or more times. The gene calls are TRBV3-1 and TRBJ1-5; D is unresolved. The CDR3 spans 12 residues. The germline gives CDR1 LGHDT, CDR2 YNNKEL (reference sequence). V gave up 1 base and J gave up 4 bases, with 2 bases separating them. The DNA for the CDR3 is TGTGCCAGCAGCCAAGGGAATCAGCCCCAGCATTTT. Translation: CASSQGNQPQHF.

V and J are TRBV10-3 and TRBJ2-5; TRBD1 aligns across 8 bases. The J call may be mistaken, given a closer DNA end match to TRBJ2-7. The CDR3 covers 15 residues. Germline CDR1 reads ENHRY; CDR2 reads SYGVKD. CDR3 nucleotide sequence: TGTGCCATCAGCGAAACAGGGGGTTTGCTCGACGAGCAGTACTTC. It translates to CAISETGGLLDEQYF.

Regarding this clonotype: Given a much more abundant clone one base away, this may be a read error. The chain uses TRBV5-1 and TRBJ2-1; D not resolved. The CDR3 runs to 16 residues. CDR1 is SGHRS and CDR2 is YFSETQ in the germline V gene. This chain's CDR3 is CASSLDARPSCNEQFF. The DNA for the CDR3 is TGCGCCAGCAGCTTGGATGCTAGACCCTCCTGCAATGAGCAGTTCTTC.

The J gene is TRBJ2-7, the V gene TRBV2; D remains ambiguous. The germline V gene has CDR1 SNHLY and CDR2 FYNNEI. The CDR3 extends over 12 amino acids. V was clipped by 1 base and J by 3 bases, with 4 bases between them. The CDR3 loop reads CASSEVHYEQYF. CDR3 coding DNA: TGTGCCAGCAGTGAAGTTCACTACGAGCAGTACTTC.

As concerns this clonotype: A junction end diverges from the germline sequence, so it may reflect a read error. In DNA, the CDR3 is TGTGTCAGCAGCGGCCGGGACAGGGAGGACACTGAAGCTTTCTTT. The encoded protein is CVSSGRDREDTEAFF. The chain employs TRBV3-1 and TRBJ1-1; TRBD1 matches at 9 bases. Germline V gene data show CDR1 as LGHDT and CDR2 as YNNKEL (reference sequence). CDR3 length: 15 residues.

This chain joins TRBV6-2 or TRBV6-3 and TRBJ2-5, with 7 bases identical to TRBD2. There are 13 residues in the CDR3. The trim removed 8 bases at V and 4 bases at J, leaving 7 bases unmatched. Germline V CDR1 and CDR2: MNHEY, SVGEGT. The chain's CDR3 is CASLRAGTETQYF. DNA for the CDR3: TGTGCCAGCCTAAGAGCGGGGACAGAGACCCAGTACTTC.

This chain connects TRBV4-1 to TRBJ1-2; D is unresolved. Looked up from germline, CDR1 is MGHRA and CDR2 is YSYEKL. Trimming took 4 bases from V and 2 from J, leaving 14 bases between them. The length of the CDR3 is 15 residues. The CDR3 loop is CASSPELTANYGYTF. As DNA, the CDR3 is TGCGCCAGCAGCCCTGAATTGACCGCGAACTATGGCTACACCTTC.

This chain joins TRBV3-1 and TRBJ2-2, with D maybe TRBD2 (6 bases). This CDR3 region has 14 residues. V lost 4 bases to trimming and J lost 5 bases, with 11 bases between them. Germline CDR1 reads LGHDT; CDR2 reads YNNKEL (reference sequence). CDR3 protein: CASSPRDSTGELFF. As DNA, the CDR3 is TGTGCCAGCAGCCCACGGGACTCGACCGGGGAGCTGTTTTTT.

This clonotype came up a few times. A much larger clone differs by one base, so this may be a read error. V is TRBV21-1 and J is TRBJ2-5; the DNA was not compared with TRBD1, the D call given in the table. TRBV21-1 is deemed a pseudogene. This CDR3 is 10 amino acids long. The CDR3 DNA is TGTGCCAGCGGAGGGGGGACCCAGTACTTC. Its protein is CASGGGTQYF.

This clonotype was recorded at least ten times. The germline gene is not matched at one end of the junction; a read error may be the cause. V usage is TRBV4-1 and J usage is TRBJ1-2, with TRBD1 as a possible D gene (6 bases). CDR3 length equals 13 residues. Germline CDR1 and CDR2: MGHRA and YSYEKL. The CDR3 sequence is CASSAGTNYGYTF. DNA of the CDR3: TGTGCCAGCAGCGCCGGGACAAACTATGGCTACACCTTC.